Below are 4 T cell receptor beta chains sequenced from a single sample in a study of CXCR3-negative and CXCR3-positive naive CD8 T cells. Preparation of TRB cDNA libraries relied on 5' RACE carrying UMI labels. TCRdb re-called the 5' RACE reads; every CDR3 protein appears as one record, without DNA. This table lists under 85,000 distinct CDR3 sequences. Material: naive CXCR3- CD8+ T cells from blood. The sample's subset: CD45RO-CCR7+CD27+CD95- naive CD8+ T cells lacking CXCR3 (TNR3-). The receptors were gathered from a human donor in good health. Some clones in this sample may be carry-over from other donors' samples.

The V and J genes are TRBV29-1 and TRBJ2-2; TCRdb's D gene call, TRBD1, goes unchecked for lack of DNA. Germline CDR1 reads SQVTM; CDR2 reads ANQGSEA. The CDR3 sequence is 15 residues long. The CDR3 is CSYRGPVPNTGELFF.

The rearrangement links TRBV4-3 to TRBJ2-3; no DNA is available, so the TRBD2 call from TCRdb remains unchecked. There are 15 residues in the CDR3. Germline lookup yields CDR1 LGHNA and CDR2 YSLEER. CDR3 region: CASSQDREGLDTQYF.

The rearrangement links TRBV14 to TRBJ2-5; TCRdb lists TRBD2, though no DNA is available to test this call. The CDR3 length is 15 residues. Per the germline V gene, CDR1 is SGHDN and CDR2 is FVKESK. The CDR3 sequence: CASSHSRVFGETQYF.

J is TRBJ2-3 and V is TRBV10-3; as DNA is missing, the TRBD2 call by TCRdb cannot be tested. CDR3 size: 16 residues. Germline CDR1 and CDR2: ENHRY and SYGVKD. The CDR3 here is CATGEGGLPSTDTQYF.